The T cell receptor beta chain under discussion was sequenced for a study of T cell clonotyping in hematopoietic cell transplantation. On this clone itself: Its antigen is unidentified.

Study observations and caveats: Few recipient clonotypes overlapped donors; over 97% were de novo at given depth. Graft donor and pretransplant recipient Inverse Simpson Index values predicted broader posttransplant TCR diversity.

Some clones are missing from TCRdb's copy, which holds only in-frame ones; the method was immunoSEQ multiplex PCR. The sample holds approximately 5,000 clones, roughly 90% seen once. Sequenced material: peripheral blood mononuclear cells, taken 100 days after allogeneic stem cell transplant. The source of this sequence is a female patient between 50 and 59 years old who had an allogeneic stem cell transplant from an unrelated donor, so T cells may come from the graft donor. Some clones in this sample may be carry-over from other donors' samples.

CDR3 DNA: TGTGCCAGCAGTGAAACAGGGAACTATGGCTACACCTTC. Encoded protein: CASSETGNYGYTF. The chain combines TRBV6-1 with TRBJ1-2, with D maybe TRBD1 (6 bases). Germline values: CDR1 MNHNS, CDR2 SASEGT. The V gene lost 2 bases and the J gene lost 2 bases, with 6 bases spanning the gap. The CDR3 runs 13 residues.